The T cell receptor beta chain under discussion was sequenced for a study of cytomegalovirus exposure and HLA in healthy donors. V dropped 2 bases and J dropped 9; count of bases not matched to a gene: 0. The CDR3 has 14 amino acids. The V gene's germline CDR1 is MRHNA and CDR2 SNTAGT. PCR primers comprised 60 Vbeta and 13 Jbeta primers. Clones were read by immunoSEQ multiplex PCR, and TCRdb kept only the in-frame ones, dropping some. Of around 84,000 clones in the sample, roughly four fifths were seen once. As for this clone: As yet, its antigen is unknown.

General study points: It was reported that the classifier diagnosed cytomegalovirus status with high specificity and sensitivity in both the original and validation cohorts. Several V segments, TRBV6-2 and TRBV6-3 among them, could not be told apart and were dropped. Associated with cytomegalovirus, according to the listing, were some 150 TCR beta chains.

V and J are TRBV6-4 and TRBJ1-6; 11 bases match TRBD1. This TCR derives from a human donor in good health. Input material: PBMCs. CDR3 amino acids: CASSDGTGGSPLHF. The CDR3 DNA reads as TGTGCCAGCAGTGACGGGACAGGGGGTTCACCCCTCCACTTT.